The present TCR beta chain was sequenced within a study of cytomegalovirus exposure and HLA in healthy donors. This clone was picked up a small number of times. Its antigen is not identified. PCR primers comprised 60 Vbeta and 13 Jbeta primers. Data came from immunoSEQ multiplex PCR; TCRdb stores just in-frame clones and leaves some out. The sample consists of about 99,000 clones, 79% of them appearing once. With V trimmed by 0 bases and J by 5 bases, 17 bases remained unmatched. The germline gives CDR1 LGHNA, CDR2 YNFKEQ. There are 19 residues in the CDR3. Study results and caveats: From TCR beta sequences, most subjects' HLA-A and HLA-B alleles were reportedly predicted accurately.

Among the donors, all were healthy bone marrow donors. Sequencing was performed on PBMCs. This TCR was sampled from a man aged 50 or older in good health and CMV-seropositive. This chain joins TRBV4-2 and TRBJ2-7; 9 bases are shared with TRBD2. The CDR3 region is CASSQDPHGGGRVRNEQYF. CDR3 bases: TGTGCCAGCAGCCAAGATCCTCACGGAGGCGGGAGGGTCAGAAACGAGCAGTACTTC.